The 30 T cell receptor beta chains below come from one sample, sequenced in a study of T cell responses to AZD1222 COVID-19 vaccine. The table came from immunoSEQ multiplex PCR; TCRdb's copy has only in-frame clones and leaves some out. The table has about 120,000 clones, around nine tenths seen once. This specimen was peripheral blood, taken on day 0 of AZD1222 vaccination. These receptors all stem from an adult in good health.

As DNA, the CDR3 is TGTGCCAGTAGTAGAGAGACAGGATTTAACTATGGCTACACCTTC. It codes for CASSRETGFNYGYTF. This chain connects TRBV19 to TRBJ1-2, with TRBD1 as a possible D gene (6 bases). The CDR3 length is 15 residues. V shed 4 bases and J shed 1 base, with 13 bases lying between them. Looked up from germline, CDR1 is LNHDA and CDR2 is SQIVND (reference sequence).

The chain is built from TRBV7-2 and TRBJ1-2; D is unresolved. With 1 base removed from V and 8 bases from J, the gap between germline ends came to 11 bases. The CDR3 loop spans 13 amino acids. Per germline, CDR1 SGHTA and CDR2 FQGNSA. The CDR3 nucleotides read TGTGCCAGCAGCTTAGACATTGTAGGCGGCTACACCTTC. Protein product: CASSLDIVGGYTF.

The V gene is TRBV7-2, the J gene TRBJ2-3, with D unclear. CDR1 and CDR2 from the germline V gene are SGHTA and FQGNSA. V lost 0 bases and J 5 bases, leaving 6 bases between the germline ends. The CDR3 sequence is 13 residues long. The CDR3 bases are TGTGCCAGCAGCTTAGCCCGGAGAGATACGCAGTATTTT. Translating it yields CASSLARRDTQYF.

The chain is built from TRBV24-1 and TRBJ2-3; D uncertain. Looked up from germline, CDR1 is KGHDR and CDR2 is SFDVKD. Trimming removed 2 bases from V and 4 bases from J, with 12 bases in between. CDR3 size: 15 residues. In DNA, the CDR3 is TGTGCCACCAGTGATTCCCTCAGAGATCCAGATACGCAGTATTTT. Its protein is CATSDSLRDPDTQYF.

The CDR3 DNA sequence: TGTGCCAGCAGCTTAGTGGAACAGGGGATCGGTGGCTACACCTTC. It is translated as CASSLVEQGIGGYTF. The V and J genes are TRBV7-8 and TRBJ1-2, with TRBD1 matching over 7 bases. The CDR3 is 15 amino acids. The V gene's germline CDR1 is SGHVS and CDR2 FQNEAQ. Trimming at V came to 1 base and at J to 7 bases, leaving 9 bases not matched to a gene.

The CDR3 here is CASSPGREGNQPQHF. CDR3 sequence (DNA): TGTGCCAGCTCACCAGGGAGAGAGGGCAATCAGCCCCAGCATTTT. The chain joins TRBV18 to TRBJ1-5; D remains ambiguous. Trimming stripped 2 bases from V and 2 bases from J, with 10 bases between. This CDR3 is 15 amino acids long. Germline values: CDR1 KGHSH, CDR2 LQKENI.

This clone was observed a single time. This rearrangement joins TRBV5-6 to TRBJ2-3, with TRBD1 matching 7 bases. This CDR3 has 16 residues. Unmatched junction bases numbered 10, after V lost 3 bases and J lost 3 bases. Germline CDR1 SGHDT, CDR2 YYEEEE. CDR3 sequence (DNA): TGTGCCAGCAGCTGGGCCGGGACAGCGAGAACAGATACGCAGTATTTT. Protein sequence: CASSWAGTARTDTQYF.

The chain uses TRBV5-8 and TRBJ2-7; D perhaps matches TRBD1 (5 bases). V was clipped by 1 base and J by 7 bases, with 12 bases between them. Germline V CDR1 and CDR2: SGHTS, YDEGEE. CDR3 length: 13 amino acids. CDR3 region: CASSLTPAGEQYF. DNA of the CDR3: TGTGCCAGCAGCTTGACGCCAGCAGGGGAGCAGTACTTC.

This chain connects TRBV6-5 to TRBJ1-4; 11 bases agree with TRBD1. Germline CDR1 MNHEY, CDR2 SVGAGI. CDR3 length equals 15 residues. The ends lost 2 bases at V and 7 bases at J; junction bases unmatched: 3. Written as DNA, the CDR3 is TGTGCCAGCAGTTACCGGGACAGGGGGGGTGAAAAACTGTTTTTT. Residues: CASSYRDRGGEKLFF.

This chain links TRBV6-6 with TRBJ2-3, with a possible D match to TRBD2 (5 bases). CDR1 and CDR2 from the germline V gene are MNHNY and SVGAGI (reference sequence). The CDR3 extends over 12 amino acids. V lost 5 bases to trimming and J lost 5 bases, with 8 bases between them. This chain's CDR3 is CASSLREDTQYF. In DNA, the CDR3 is TGTGCCAGCAGTCTCCGGGAAGATACGCAGTATTTT.

The chain joins TRBV4-3 to TRBJ1-3, with D unresolved. CDR3 length: 17 amino acids. CDR1 LGHNA and CDR2 YSLEER come from the germline V gene. V lost 0 bases to trimming and J lost 0 bases, with 12 bases between them. The CDR3 sequence is CASSQEFETYSGNTIYF. CDR3 coding DNA: TGCGCCAGCAGCCAAGAATTTGAGACCTACTCTGGAAACACCATATATTTT.

The rearrangement links TRBV6-5 to TRBJ1-1; no clear D gene. CDR1 MNHEY and CDR2 SVGAGI come from the germline V gene. The CDR3 spans 14 residues. V lost 7 bases to trimming and J lost 3 bases, with 15 bases between them. The CDR3 DNA reads as TGTGCCAGCACGGTTAGCCGCGGGGACACTGAAGCTTTCTTT. This encodes CASTVSRGDTEAFF.

This clone was recorded only once. This chain joins TRBV2 and TRBJ2-5; unclear D gene. The V gene lost 4 bases and the J gene lost 0 bases, with 9 bases spanning the gap. The CDR3 sequence is 14 residues long. From germline, CDR1 is SNHLY and CDR2 FYNNEI. The CDR3 DNA is TGTGCCAGCAGTGGGGGAACCTACCAAGAGACCCAGTACTTC. This encodes CASSGGTYQETQYF. The whole variable domain, remainder taken from reference TRBV2 and TRBJ2-5, is EPEVTQTPSHQVTQMGQEVILRCVPISNHLYFYWYRQILGQKVEFLVSFYNNEISEKSEIFDDQFSVERPDGSNFTLKIRSTKLEDSAMYFCASSGGTYQETQYFGPGTRLLVL.

The chain employs TRBV12-3 or TRBV12-4 and TRBJ1-1; no clear D. V was shortened by 6 bases and J by 5 bases, with 13 bases between the two germline ends. The CDR3 is made up of 13 amino acids. The CDR3 coding sequence is TGTGCCAGCAGCCCTTTAAGGAGGACTGAAGCTTTCTTT. Translation: CASSPLRRTEAFF.

The rearrangement uses TRBV5-4 and TRBJ2-7; 8 bases align to TRBD1. CDR1 is SGHNT and CDR2 is YYREEE in the germline V gene (reference sequence). J gave up 5 bases and V 3 bases, and 4 bases lay outside the gene matches. The CDR3 has 13 residues. CDR3 residues: CASSYGQGDEQYF. The CDR3 nucleotides are TGTGCCAGCAGCTATGGACAGGGCGACGAGCAGTACTTC.

V usage is TRBV9 and J usage is TRBJ1-6; D is unresolved. Trimming cost V 0 bases and J 8 bases, with 12 bases left between them. The CDR3 covers 15 residues. Germline CDR1 reads SGDLS; CDR2 reads YYNGEE. The CDR3 spells CASSVVPGRDSPLHF. In DNA form, the CDR3 reads TGTGCCAGCAGCGTAGTTCCTGGGAGGGATTCACCCCTCCACTTT.

The V call is TRBV27, the J call TRBJ1-5; TRBD1 matches 7 bases. This CDR3 comprises 14 residues. Germline V lookup: CDR1 MNHEY, CDR2 SMNVEV (reference sequence). V dropped 2 bases and J dropped 6; count of bases not matched to a gene: 4. The CDR3 nucleotides read TGTGCCAGCAGTTTACTCAGGGGGAGTCAGCCCCAGCATTTT. It encodes CASSLLRGSQPQHF.

The V gene is TRBV4-3, the J gene TRBJ1-5; D gene ambiguous. The germline V gene encodes CDR1 LGHNA and CDR2 YSLEER. The V gene lost 0 bases and the J gene lost 3 bases, with 9 bases spanning the gap. The CDR3 covers 15 residues. The DNA of the CDR3 is TGCGCCAGCAGCCAAGATATGTGGGACAATCAGCCCCAGCATTTT. Its translation: CASSQDMWDNQPQHF.

The chain joins TRBV2 to TRBJ1-4; 7 nucleotides match TRBD1. Germline trimming cut 4 bases from V and 5 bases from J; bases unmatched to any gene: 4. Germline V gives CDR1 SNHLY, CDR2 FYNNEI. The CDR3 has 14 residues. CDR3 residues: CASSVYRGNEKLFF. CDR3 DNA sequence: TGTGCCAGCAGTGTTTACAGGGGAAATGAAAAACTGTTTTTT.

This chain connects TRBV3-1 (or the pseudogene TRBV3-2) to TRBJ2-7, with D possibly TRBD1 on 5 matching bases. Looked up from germline, CDR1 is LGHDT and CDR2 is YNNKEL (reference sequence). With 0 bases removed from V and 2 bases from J, the gap between germline ends came to 14 bases. The CDR3 covers 16 residues. CDR3 DNA sequence: TGTGCCAGCAGCCAAGATAGAACAGGATTAACCTACGAGCAGTACTTC. Protein sequence: CASSQDRTGLTYEQYF.

The chain joins TRBV5-1 to TRBJ2-2, with D tentatively TRBD2 (5 bases). CDR3 length: 13 residues. Trimming pared 6 bases from V and 3 bases from J, leaving 9 bases between. Germline V gene lookup returns CDR1 SGHRS and CDR2 YFSETQ. The CDR3 DNA reads as TGCGCCAGCACCCCCGGGGACACCGGGGAGCTGTTTTTT. Its protein is CASTPGDTGELFF.

V and J are TRBV6-5 and TRBJ2-7; D remains ambiguous. The V end lost 2 bases, the J end lost 2 bases, and 10 bases lay between the germline ends. Germline V gives CDR1 MNHEY, CDR2 SVGAGI. The CDR3 has 14 residues. Here the CDR3 reads CASSYLEAPYEQYF. The CDR3 nucleotides read TGTGCCAGCAGTTACCTAGAAGCACCCTACGAGCAGTACTTC.

V and J are TRBV6-5 and TRBJ1-2; 8 bases fit TRBD1. The CDR3 is made up of 15 amino acids. CDR1 is MNHEY, CDR2 SVGAGI, per germline. The trim removed 4 bases at V and 7 bases at J, leaving 11 bases unmatched. CDR3 region: CASSSLGTGWSGYTF. The CDR3 DNA reads as TGTGCCAGCAGTTCCCTTGGGACAGGCTGGTCTGGCTACACCTTC.

The chain combines TRBV4-1 with TRBJ1-4; 9 bases agree with TRBD1. CDR1 MGHRA and CDR2 YSYEKL come from the germline V gene. This CDR3 spans 14 amino acids. Losses at the gene ends were 4 bases for V and 6 bases for J; bases not matched to a gene: 3. CDR3 sequence: CASSLGQGDEKLFF. CDR3 DNA sequence: TGCGCCAGCAGCCTGGGACAGGGTGATGAAAAACTGTTTTTT.

The CDR3 sequence is CASSIGRPNQPQHF. The CDR3 nucleotides read TGTGCCAGTAGTATAGGGCGGCCTAATCAGCCCCAGCATTTT. The V and J genes are TRBV19 and TRBJ1-5, with D unresolved. The germline gives CDR1 LNHDA, CDR2 SQIVND (reference sequence). Trimming took 1 base from V and 4 from J, leaving 8 bases between them. CDR3 length: 14 residues.

This chain links TRBV5-1 with TRBJ2-5; possibly TRBD1 for D (6 bases). Germline CDR1 is SGHRS and CDR2 is YFSETQ. CDR3 size: 15 residues. Trimming removed 4 bases from V and 2 bases from J, with 15 bases in between. CDR3 in DNA: TGCGCCAGCAGCCCCTCTTCCGGGACACAAGAGACCCAGTACTTC. This translates into CASSPSSGTQETQYF.

V is TRBV2 and J is TRBJ1-2; maybe TRBD1 (5 bases). Deletions cut 6 bases from V and 0 bases from J, with 14 bases between. The CDR3 is made up of 15 amino acids. The germline gives CDR1 SNHLY, CDR2 FYNNEI. The CDR3 bases are TGTGCCAGCAGGGGAAGGGGCCCCACTAACTATGGCTACACCTTC. It is translated as CASRGRGPTNYGYTF.

This sequence joins TRBV12-3 or TRBV12-4 and TRBJ1-5; D remains ambiguous. CDR3 length: 11 amino acids. Trimming shortened V by 5 bases and J by 6 bases, and 5 bases separated the two germline ends. The CDR3 loop reads CASSPSQPQHF. The CDR3 DNA reads TGTGCCAGCAGTCCTTCTCAGCCCCAGCATTTT.

The rearrangement uses TRBV4-1 and TRBJ1-2; the match to TRBD1 covers 8 bases. CDR1 is MGHRA and CDR2 is YSYEKL in the germline V gene. J lost 4 bases, V lost 5 bases, and 12 bases had no gene match. The length of the CDR3 is 16 residues. The CDR3 DNA sequence: TGCGCCAGCAGCGAAGGACCTATTACAGGGGGCTATGGCTACACCTTC. It specifies CASSEGPITGGYGYTF.

The rearrangement uses TRBV12-3 or TRBV12-4 and TRBJ2-7; 8 nucleotides match TRBD2. The junction had 4 bases not matched to a gene; V was cut back by 6 bases and J by 3 bases. The CDR3 sequence is 13 residues long. The chain's CDR3 is CASSKSGGYEQYF. The CDR3 region has the DNA TGTGCCAGCAGCAAAAGCGGGGGCTACGAGCAGTACTTC.